Shown below are 16 T cell receptor beta chains from a single sample sequenced in a study of blood T cell repertoires in COVID-19. Measured with immunoSEQ multiplex PCR; TCRdb has only the in-frame clones, and not every one. Among hundreds of thousands of clones listed, 65% to 90% were seen once. Sequenced input: peripheral blood. The receptors here all came from a man aged 45-60 years with active or convalescent COVID-19.

This chain links TRBV3-1 (or the pseudogene TRBV3-2) with TRBJ2-7; 9 bases are a match to TRBD2. Trimming removed 4 bases from V and 0 bases from J; junction bases left unmatched: 16. The CDR3 loop spans 19 amino acids. The germline V gene has CDR1 LGHDT and CDR2 YNNKEL (reference sequence). CDR3 DNA sequence: TGTGCCAGCAGCCTCGCTGGAGCTAGCGGGGCCTCTTACTCCTACGAGCAGTACTTC. Its translation: CASSLAGASGASYSYEQYF.

The chain carries TRBV7-3 and TRBJ2-1; 9 bases are a match to TRBD2. V was clipped by 5 bases and J by 8 bases; unmatched bases: 4. Germline-derived CDR1 and CDR2 are SGHTA and FQGTGA. The CDR3 spans 13 residues. The chain's CDR3 is CASSTGLADEQFF. CDR3 nucleotides: TGTGCCAGCAGCACGGGACTAGCCGATGAGCAGTTCTTC.

This rearrangement joins TRBV28 to TRBJ2-7, with TRBD2 matching over 7 bases. V lost 4 bases, J lost 4 bases, and 7 bases stayed unmatched. The CDR3 is 14 amino acids. Germline-derived CDR1 and CDR2 are MDHEN and SYDVKM. The CDR3 reads CASSWGGSSYEQYF. CDR3 in DNA: TGTGCCAGCAGTTGGGGCGGGAGTAGTTACGAGCAGTACTTC.

This chain joins TRBV10-3 and TRBJ2-3, with 9 bases that match TRBD2. The germline V gene has CDR1 ENHRY and CDR2 SYGVKD. Losses at the gene ends were 11 bases for V and 5 bases for J; bases not matched to a gene: 11. This CDR3 is 14 amino acids long. The CDR3 reads CASRASGIKDTQYF. CDR3 sequence (DNA): TGTGCCTCAAGGGCTAGCGGGATTAAAGATACGCAGTATTTT.

J is TRBJ2-3 and V is TRBV5-4, with 9 bases aligning to TRBD1. The CDR3 covers 14 residues. In germline, CDR1 is SGHNT, CDR2 YYREEE (reference sequence). Unmatched junction bases numbered 2, after V lost 2 bases and J lost 4 bases. The DNA of the CDR3 is TGTGCCAGCAGCTTCCGACAGGGGGCAGATACGCAGTATTTT. Its translation is CASSFRQGADTQYF.

This chain links TRBV7-9 with TRBJ2-3; 7 nucleotides line up with TRBD2. The CDR3 is 14 residues long. Trimming took 9 bases from V and 7 from J; bases not matched to a gene: 13. CDR1 and CDR2 (germline): SEHNR, FQNEAQ (reference sequence). CDR3 DNA: TGTGCCAGTCCGACCGGGACTACCAGTCATACGCAGTATTTT. Its protein product is CASPTGTTSHTQYF.

This rearrangement joins TRBV29-1 to TRBJ2-1, with 10 positions matching TRBD2. Per the germline V gene, CDR1 is SQVTM and CDR2 is ANQGSEA. The CDR3 spans 12 residues. The CDR3 bases are TGCAGTGAGGGAGCTAGCGGGAGAGGGCAGTTCTTC. Translation gives CSEGASGRGQFF.

This clone was counted between two and nine times. The J gene is TRBJ2-7, the V gene TRBV6-6, with 9 bases lining up with TRBD1. V shed 4 bases, J shed 3 bases, and the junction held 7 bases outside the gene matches. The length of the CDR3 is 15 residues. Germline CDR1 MNHNY, CDR2 SVGAGI (reference sequence). CDR3 bases: TGTGCCAGCAGTTGGGGACAGGGAGGGCACTACGAGCAGTACTTC. It yields the protein CASSWGQGGHYEQYF.

The chain recombines TRBV19 with TRBJ2-2, with no clear D. V was trimmed by 3 bases and J by 1 base, leaving 6 bases between them. CDR3 length: 14 residues. Looked up from germline, CDR1 is LNHDA and CDR2 is SQIVND (reference sequence). The CDR3 loop is CASSIHGNTGELFF. For the CDR3, the DNA is TGTGCCAGTAGTATCCACGGGAACACCGGGGAGCTGTTTTTT.

This clone was observed a single time. CDR3 in amino acids: CASSLAGTGYTSSYEQYF. The CDR3 DNA is TGTGCCAGCAGCTTGGCCGGGACAGGGTACACCAGCTCCTACGAGCAGTACTTC. The chain employs TRBV11-2 and TRBJ2-7, with 9 bases identical to TRBD1. There are 18 residues in the CDR3. The ends lost 3 bases at V and 0 bases at J; junction bases unmatched: 12. The germline gives CDR1 SGHAT, CDR2 FQNNGV.

This clone turned up a few times. The chain joins TRBV4-1 to TRBJ1-1; D perhaps matches TRBD1 (5 bases). The CDR3 is 15 amino acids. The V gene lost 0 bases and the J gene lost 1 base, with 9 bases spanning the gap. Germline V lookup: CDR1 MGHRA, CDR2 YSYEKL. CDR3: CASSQEGQGNTEAFF. The CDR3 DNA reads as TGCGCCAGCAGCCAAGAGGGGCAGGGGAACACTGAAGCTTTCTTT.

This chain joins TRBV2 and TRBJ1-3; D remains ambiguous. There are 11 residues in the CDR3. V lost 10 bases and J 1 base, leaving 5 bases between the germline ends. Germline V CDR1 and CDR2: SNHLY, FYNNEI. CDR3 sequence: CATYSGNTIYF. The CDR3 coding sequence is TGTGCCACCTATTCTGGAAACACCATATATTTT.

The V gene is TRBV7-6, the J gene TRBJ1-5; the D gene is possibly TRBD1 (6 bases). CDR3 length equals 18 residues. Trimming cost V 5 bases and J 0 bases, with 20 bases left between them. In germline, CDR1 is SGHVS, CDR2 FNYEAQ. The CDR3 bases are TGTGCCAGCAGCCCAGGGGCCAGTACCACCTATAGCAATCAGCCCCAGCATTTT. Its translation: CASSPGASTTYSNQPQHF.

The chain links TRBV3-1 (or the pseudogene TRBV3-2) to TRBJ1-2; 9 bases are a match to TRBD1. The V and J ends lost 4 bases and 2 bases, in that order; junction bases with no gene match: 2. CDR3 length equals 14 residues. CDR1 LGHDT and CDR2 YNNKEL come from the germline V gene (reference sequence). CDR3 sequence reads: CASSPGQGNYGYTF. The DNA for the CDR3 is TGTGCCAGCAGCCCCGGACAGGGGAACTATGGCTACACCTTC.

CDR3 residues: CASSIAGNQYQPQHF. The DNA of the CDR3 is TGTGCCAGTAGTATAGCCGGGAACCAATATCAGCCCCAGCATTTT. This rearrangement joins TRBV19 to TRBJ1-5; no reliable D call. This CDR3 contains 15 residues. Trimming pared 1 base from V and 5 bases from J, leaving 12 bases between. The germline V gene has CDR1 LNHDA and CDR2 SQIVND (reference sequence). Full variable domain (missing parts from reference TRBV19 and TRBJ1-5): DGGITQSPKYLFRKEGQNVTLSCEQNLNHDAMYWYRQDPGQGLRLIYYSQIVNDFQKGDIAEGYSVSREKKESFPLTVTSAQKNPTAFYLCASSIAGNQYQPQHFGDGTRLSIL.

The chain combines TRBV3-1 (or the pseudogene TRBV3-2) with TRBJ2-3; D gene uncertain. CDR3 length equals 11 residues. The germline V gene encodes CDR1 LGHDT and CDR2 YNNKEL (reference sequence). With 3 bases removed from V and 4 bases from J, the gap between germline ends came to 2 bases. The CDR3: CASSHSDTQYF. In nucleotides, the CDR3 is TGTGCCAGCAGCCACTCAGATACGCAGTATTTT.